These 11 T cell receptor beta chains were sequenced from one sample in a study of T cell responses to AZD1222 COVID-19 vaccine. Produced via immunoSEQ multiplex PCR; TCRdb's table is partial and in-frame only. The table records about 85,000 clones, roughly nine tenths of them present only once. Source: peripheral blood, taken on day 0 of AZD1222 vaccination. Source of these receptors: an adult in good health.

The rearrangement uses TRBV30 and TRBJ2-1; 8 nucleotides match TRBD2. V shed 7 bases and J 3 bases; nucleotides not matched to a gene: 2. Germline V gene sequence: CDR1 GTSNPN, CDR2 SVGIG (reference sequence). CDR3 length: 12 amino acids. As DNA, the CDR3 is TGTGCCTTAGCGGGGAGCTACAATGAGCAGTTCTTC. This codes for CALAGSYNEQFF. The full variable domain, with the rest looked up from reference TRBV30 and TRBJ2-1, is SQTIHQWPATLVQPVGSPLSLECTVEGTSNPNLYWYRQAAGRGLQLLFYSVGIGQISSEVPQNLSASRPQDRQFILSSKKLLLSDSGFYLCALAGSYNEQFFGPGTRLTVL.

V usage is TRBV4-2 and J usage is TRBJ2-7; 8 positions match TRBD2. This CDR3 contains 13 residues. J was trimmed by 7 bases and V by 4 bases; bases with no gene match: 6. The germline V gene has CDR1 LGHNA and CDR2 YNFKEQ. In nucleotides, the CDR3 is TGTGCCAGCAGCCCATCACGGGGGGGGGAGCAGTACTTC. Translated: CASSPSRGGEQYF.

V is TRBV12-5 and J is TRBJ1-4; no reliable D call. The CDR3 loop spans 14 amino acids. The V end was cut by 2 bases, the J end by 8 bases, with 12 bases between. Germline V gene sequence: CDR1 LGHNT, CDR2 FRNRAP. The chain's CDR3 is CASGLITSGEKLFF. The CDR3 DNA reads TGTGCTAGTGGTTTGATCACCTCTGGGGAAAAACTGTTTTTT.

This clone was detected only a few times. V gene TRBV5-1 combines with J gene TRBJ1-2, with a possible D match to TRBD1 (5 bases). The germline V gene has CDR1 SGHRS and CDR2 YFSETQ. V lost 7 bases and J 8 bases, leaving 18 bases between the germline ends. This CDR3 is 13 amino acids long. The DNA of the CDR3 is TGCGCCAGCTCTCCGGGGGATCTTGCAGGCTACACCTTC. Its protein product is CASSPGDLAGYTF.

The chain joins TRBV14 to TRBJ2-4, with 8 bases that match TRBD2. This CDR3 comprises 15 residues. The J segment lost 9 bases and the V segment lost 6 bases, leaving 13 bases of the junction unmatched. Germline loops: CDR1 SGHDN, CDR2 FVKESK. The CDR3 loop is CASSSSGLGGLIQYF. CDR3 coding DNA: TGTGCCAGCAGTTCTAGCGGGCTGGGGGGCCTCATTCAGTACTTC.

J is TRBJ2-7 and V is TRBV19, with 14 bases fitting TRBD2. Germline V gene lookup returns CDR1 LNHDA and CDR2 SQIVND (reference sequence). CDR3 length: 15 residues. After removal of 10 bases from V and 6 bases from J, the junction contained 11 bases not matched to a gene. The CDR3 here is CATGTSGSFVGEQYF. CDR3 nucleotides: TGTGCCACGGGGACTAGCGGGAGTTTCGTGGGCGAGCAGTACTTC.

The chain uses TRBV4-3 and TRBJ2-3, with D maybe TRBD2 (7 bases). The V gene lost 0 bases and the J gene lost 6 bases, with 16 bases spanning the gap. Germline CDR1 LGHNA, CDR2 YSLEER. The CDR3 is made up of 16 amino acids. As DNA, the CDR3 is TGCGCCAGCAGCCAAGATGGAGGGGGGGGCCTGGATACGCAGTATTTT. Encoded protein: CASSQDGGGGLDTQYF.

The chain couples TRBV7-9 to TRBJ1-4; unclear D gene. Trimming pared 3 bases from V and 7 bases from J, leaving 15 bases between. The CDR3 is 15 residues long. Germline V CDR1 and CDR2: SEHNR, FQNEAQ (reference sequence). CDR3 protein: CASSFGRAGGEKLFF. In DNA, the CDR3 is TGTGCCAGCAGCTTCGGAAGGGCGGGTGGTGAAAAACTGTTTTTT.

The rearrangement uses TRBV28 and TRBJ1-5; a possible D gene is TRBD1 (6 bases). Trimming cost V 5 bases and J 6 bases, with 17 bases left between them. Germline CDR1 MDHEN, CDR2 SYDVKM. This CDR3 comprises 15 residues. CDR3 DNA: TGTGCCAGCAGTGGGGGGCGGGGGGCTACTCAGCCCCAGCATTTT. Amino acid sequence: CASSGGRGATQPQHF.

The V gene is TRBV10-2, the J gene TRBJ1-3; unclear D gene. Germline CDR1 is WSHSY and CDR2 is SAAADI. The CDR3 loop spans 15 amino acids. V gave up 1 base and J gave up 3 bases, with 10 bases separating them. The CDR3 here is CASSEWVGSGNTIYF. The CDR3 DNA is TGCGCCAGCAGTGAGTGGGTGGGGAGTGGAAACACCATATATTTT.

V usage is TRBV6-2 or TRBV6-3 and J usage is TRBJ1-5; D is possibly TRBD1 (6 bases). CDR1 and CDR2 from the germline V gene are MNHEY and SVGEGT. The CDR3 spans 15 residues. Trimming took off 0 bases at V and 6 bases at J, with 12 bases between the two ends. As DNA, the CDR3 is TGTGCCAGCAGTTACTCGATGGGGGCGGGTCAGCCCCAGCATTTT. Its protein product is CASSYSMGAGQPQHF.